Below, 27 T cell receptor beta chains from the same sample are listed, as sequenced in a study of blood T cell repertoires in COVID-19. This table comes from immunoSEQ multiplex PCR, and its TCRdb copy is limited to in-frame clones, with some not included. The sample has 250,000 to 400,000 clones; about nine tenths are singletons. The sample consisted of peripheral blood. The receptors originated from a woman younger than 45 with COVID-19, enrolled during active disease.

The rearrangement joins TRBV2 to TRBJ1-1, with 8 bases matching TRBD1. This CDR3 is 15 amino acids long. From germline, CDR1 is SNHLY and CDR2 FYNNEI. J gave up 0 bases and V 6 bases, and 6 bases lay outside the gene matches. CDR3 sequence: CASSLGQVMNTEAFF. The CDR3 coding sequence is TGTGCCAGCAGCCTGGGACAGGTGATGAACACTGAAGCTTTCTTT.

The rearrangement joins TRBV18 to TRBJ1-5; unclear D gene. This CDR3 region has 13 residues. The V and J ends lost 1 base and 5 bases respectively, with 6 bases between them. CDR1 is KGHSH and CDR2 is LQKENI in the germline V gene. The CDR3 DNA sequence: TGTGCCAGCTCACCACGGCGGGATCAGCCCCAGCATTTT. Protein product: CASSPRRDQPQHF.

The chain joins TRBV19 to TRBJ2-7, with a weak D call TRBD1 (6 bases). The CDR3 has 15 residues. Between the trimmed V and J ends, which lost 3 bases and 3 bases, there was a span of 15 bases. The germline CDR1 and CDR2 sequences are LNHDA and SQIVND (reference sequence). The CDR3 here is CASSIEGRGDYEQYF. The CDR3 DNA follows: TGTGCCAGTAGTATTGAGGGCAGGGGAGACTACGAGCAGTACTTC.

This clone was picked up one time. V is TRBV3-1 (or the pseudogene TRBV3-2) and J is TRBJ2-5; TRBD2 agrees at 10 bases. The CDR3 contains 17 residues. V lost 1 base to trimming and J lost 5 bases; unmatched junction nucleotides: 10. Germline loops: CDR1 LGHDT, CDR2 YNNKEL (reference sequence). CDR3 sequence (DNA): TGTGCCAGCAGCCAAGGAGCTAGCGGGAGTCGGGCTGAGACCCAGTACTTC. This encodes CASSQGASGSRAETQYF.

This chain's CDR3 is CASSPGTSGRFQETQYF. The CDR3 DNA sequence: TGTGCCAGCTCACCAGGGACTAGCGGGAGATTCCAAGAGACCCAGTACTTC. The J gene is TRBJ2-5, the V gene TRBV18; TRBD2 agrees at 14 bases. J lost 1 base, V lost 2 bases, and 3 bases had no gene match. The V gene's germline CDR1 is KGHSH and CDR2 LQKENI. There are 17 residues in the CDR3.

J is TRBJ1-2 and V is TRBV28; D gene ambiguous. Per the germline V gene, CDR1 is MDHEN and CDR2 is SYDVKM. Deletions cut 10 bases from V and 0 bases from J, with 9 bases between. This CDR3 spans 12 amino acids. CDR3 sequence (DNA): TGTGCCACTAGAAAATCTAACTATGGCTACACCTTC. Translation: CATRKSNYGYTF.

The V gene is TRBV3-1 (or the pseudogene TRBV3-2), the J gene TRBJ2-7; D possibly corresponds to TRBD1 (6 bases). The CDR3 is 18 residues long. Germline CDR1 and CDR2: LGHDT and YNNKEL (reference sequence). V was trimmed by 0 bases and J by 4 bases, leaving 22 bases between them. The CDR3 here is CASSQEGGGRGQLYEQYF. CDR3 DNA: TGTGCCAGCAGCCAAGAAGGCGGCGGCAGGGGTCAGTTGTACGAGCAGTACTTC.

The V call is TRBV5-1, the J call TRBJ1-1; 10 bases match TRBD1. Germline-derived CDR1 and CDR2 are SGHRS and YFSETQ. This CDR3 spans 15 amino acids. The J segment lost 3 bases and the V segment lost 4 bases, leaving 6 bases of the junction unmatched. The CDR3 bases are TGCGCCAGCAGCCGACAAGACAGGGGGCACACTGAAGCTTTCTTT. It yields the protein CASSRQDRGHTEAFF.

The chain couples TRBV5-1 to TRBJ2-6; 10 bases are a match to TRBD1. The V gene end was trimmed by 3 bases and the J gene end by 6 bases; junction bases not matched to a gene: 3. The germline V gene has CDR1 SGHRS and CDR2 YFSETQ. CDR3 length: 15 residues. The CDR3 reads CASSSGQGVANVLTF. The CDR3 nucleotides are TGCGCCAGCAGCTCCGGACAGGGGGTGGCCAACGTCCTGACTTTC.

The rearrangement links TRBV2 to TRBJ1-3; D unclear. The V end lost 0 bases, the J end lost 2 bases, and 17 bases lay between the germline ends. CDR1 is SNHLY, CDR2 FYNNEI, per germline. This CDR3 has 18 amino acids. The CDR3 loop is CASSEALPGGRPGNTIYF. CDR3 in DNA: TGTGCCAGCAGTGAAGCGCTCCCCGGCGGCAGACCTGGAAACACCATATATTTT. Drawing the rest from reference TRBV2 and TRBJ1-3, the complete variable domain is EPEVTQTPSHQVTQMGQEVILRCVPISNHLYFYWYRQILGQKVEFLVSFYNNEISEKSEIFDDQFSVERPDGSNFTLKIRSTKLEDSAMYFCASSEALPGGRPGNTIYFGEGSWLTVV.

The J gene is TRBJ2-3, the V gene TRBV6-5; 9 nucleotides align to TRBD1. The CDR3 runs 15 residues. The J segment lost 4 bases and the V segment lost 5 bases, leaving 7 bases of the junction unmatched. The germline V gene encodes CDR1 MNHEY and CDR2 SVGAGI. In DNA form, the CDR3 reads TGTGCCAGCAGTCCGGCGGGACAGGGCCCAGATACGCAGTATTTT. This gives the protein CASSPAGQGPDTQYF.

The chain is built from TRBV2 and TRBJ2-5, with 9 bases identical to TRBD2. From germline, CDR1 is SNHLY and CDR2 FYNNEI. Losses at the gene ends were 2 bases for V and 3 bases for J; bases not matched to a gene: 4. The CDR3 runs 15 residues. CDR3 region: CASSESGGREETQYF. CDR3 sequence (DNA): TGTGCCAGCAGTGAATCGGGCGGGAGGGAAGAGACCCAGTACTTC.

The chain combines TRBV6-1 with TRBJ1-6; TRBD1 might be the D (6 bases). The CDR3 consists of 15 residues. Trimming pared 2 bases from V and 9 bases from J, leaving 14 bases between. Looked up from germline, CDR1 is MNHNS and CDR2 is SASEGT. CDR3 nucleotides: TGTGCCAGCAGTGAAAGGTGGACAGTCGGTTCACCCCTCCACTTT. This encodes CASSERWTVGSPLHF.

The J gene is TRBJ1-1, the V gene TRBV9; 8 nucleotides agree with TRBD1. The CDR3 totals 14 residues. In germline, CDR1 is SGDLS, CDR2 YYNGEE. V was clipped by 4 bases and J by 1 base; unmatched bases: 3. CDR3 in DNA: TGTGCCAGCAGCCTCACAGGGGGGAACACTGAAGCTTTCTTT. Translated, it gives CASSLTGGNTEAFF.

V usage is TRBV14 and J usage is TRBJ2-6; D is possibly TRBD2 (6 bases). Germline V gene lookup returns CDR1 SGHDN and CDR2 FVKESK. The CDR3 sequence is 16 residues long. The ends were cut back, 1 base at V and 2 bases at J, with 9 bases in the middle. CDR3 coding DNA: TGTGCCAGCAGCCAAGGGGGGGAGACTGGGGCCAACGTCCTGACTTTC. Amino acid sequence: CASSQGGETGANVLTF.

CDR3 coding DNA: TGCGCCAGCAGCCAAACGGAGGGTACAGAGACCCAGTACTTC. Amino acid sequence: CASSQTEGTETQYF. The J gene is TRBJ2-5, the V gene TRBV4-1; D is possibly TRBD2 (6 bases). Germline loops: CDR1 MGHRA, CDR2 YSYEKL. The CDR3 loop spans 14 amino acids. V lost 2 bases to trimming and J lost 4 bases, with 11 bases between them.

This clone showed up just once. The chain joins TRBV24-1 to TRBJ2-5, with D unclear. V was clipped by 5 bases and J by 4 bases, with 10 bases between them. The CDR3 covers 13 residues. Per the germline V gene, CDR1 is KGHDR and CDR2 is SFDVKD. This chain's CDR3 is CATSAGLTETQYF. CDR3 nucleotides: TGTGCCACCAGTGCAGGTTTAACAGAGACCCAGTACTTC.

The CDR3 spells CASSIEARNYGYTF. The CDR3 region has the DNA TGTGCCAGTAGTATCGAGGCCCGTAACTATGGCTACACCTTC. The genes are TRBV19 and TRBJ1-2, with no clear D. The CDR3 is 14 amino acids. Trimming removed 3 bases from V and 1 base from J, with 9 bases in between. Germline lookup yields CDR1 LNHDA and CDR2 SQIVND (reference sequence). The full variable domain, its missing parts supplied by reference TRBV19 and TRBJ1-2, is DGGITQSPKYLFRKEGQNVTLSCEQNLNHDAMYWYRQDPGQGLRLIYYSQIVNDFQKGDIAEGYSVSREKKESFPLTVTSAQKNPTAFYLCASSIEARNYGYTFGSGTRLTVV.

This chain links TRBV7-9 with TRBJ2-3; a weak D match, TRBD1 (5 bases). Germline-derived CDR1 and CDR2 are SEHNR and FQNEAQ (reference sequence). This CDR3 is 15 amino acids long. V was pared by 4 bases and J by 5 bases, with 16 bases between. CDR3 in amino acids: CASSSRTLHRDTQYF. For the CDR3, the DNA is TGTGCCAGCAGCTCCAGGACACTACACAGAGATACGCAGTATTTT.

This chain connects TRBV11-2 to TRBJ2-1, with TRBD2 as a possible D gene (6 bases). The CDR3 extends over 16 amino acids. The V gene's germline CDR1 is SGHAT and CDR2 FQNNGV. The germline V and J ends were trimmed by 0 bases and 4 bases, with 13 bases remaining between them. CDR3 DNA: TGTGCCAGCAGCTTAGACGGGGGAGTTGGGTACAATGAGCAGTTCTTC. It yields the protein CASSLDGGVGYNEQFF.

This sequence joins TRBV24-1 and TRBJ2-1, with 9 bases identical to TRBD1. The J segment lost 4 bases and the V segment lost 3 bases, leaving 9 bases of the junction unmatched. The CDR3 runs 17 residues. Germline CDR1 and CDR2: KGHDR and SFDVKD. The CDR3 spells CATSDALGTGSYNEQFF. The CDR3 bases are TGTGCCACCAGTGATGCCCTCGGGACAGGGTCTTACAATGAGCAGTTCTTC.

This clone appeared a few times. The chain recombines TRBV10-3 with TRBJ1-6; D uncertain. From germline, CDR1 is ENHRY and CDR2 SYGVKD. V lost 9 bases to trimming and J lost 5 bases, with 8 bases between them. This CDR3 comprises 12 residues. CDR3 protein: CAMGPDNSPLHF. DNA of the CDR3: TGTGCCATGGGCCCTGATAATTCACCCCTCCACTTT.

The rearrangement links TRBV18 to TRBJ2-7, with a possible D match to TRBD1 (6 bases). Trimming shortened V by 3 bases and J by 0 bases, and 18 bases separated the two germline ends. Germline lookup yields CDR1 KGHSH and CDR2 LQKENI. The CDR3 extends over 17 amino acids. The CDR3 sequence: CASSPSLKTGASYEQYF. The CDR3 region has the DNA TGTGCCAGCTCACCCTCCCTAAAGACAGGTGCCTCCTACGAGCAGTACTTC.

Details on this clone: Other DNA sequences in the sample encode the same CDR3. CDR3 sequence reads: CASSIGGSFTDTQYF. The CDR3 DNA reads TGTGCCAGTAGTATAGGCGGGAGCTTCACAGATACGCAGTATTTT. This chain joins TRBV19 and TRBJ2-3, with 7 bases identical to TRBD2. Losses at the gene ends were 1 base for V and 2 bases for J; bases not matched to a gene: 3. The CDR3 is 15 residues long. Germline values: CDR1 LNHDA, CDR2 SQIVND (reference sequence).

This clone occurred a few times. The gene calls are TRBV6-5 and TRBJ1-5; no clear D. The germline CDR1 and CDR2 sequences are MNHEY and SVGAGI. There are 15 residues in the CDR3. V gave up 0 bases and J gave up 0 bases, with 6 bases separating them. CDR3 protein: CASSYSSYSNQPQHF. The DNA of the CDR3 is TGTGCCAGCAGTTACTCTTCCTATAGCAATCAGCCCCAGCATTTT.

This rearrangement joins TRBV19 to TRBJ1-2; D call uncertain. The CDR3 extends over 17 amino acids. Germline CDR1 reads LNHDA; CDR2 reads SQIVND (reference sequence). V lost 3 bases, J lost 5 bases, and 22 bases lay in between. The chain's CDR3 is CASSIQLIGSNPYGYTF. CDR3 bases: TGTGCCAGTAGTATTCAACTAATTGGGAGTAACCCGTATGGCTACACCTTC.

To note about this clone: Additional DNA sequences in this sample encode the identical CDR3. This sequence joins TRBV30 and TRBJ1-2, with D maybe TRBD1 (5 bases). V was clipped by 0 bases and J by 2 bases, with 10 bases between them. Germline V gene lookup returns CDR1 GTSNPN and CDR2 SVGIG (reference sequence). CDR3 size: 14 residues. CDR3 in amino acids: CAWSVLGRNYGYTF. CDR3 nucleotide sequence: TGTGCCTGGAGTGTATTGGGGCGAAACTATGGCTACACCTTC.